The 22 T cell receptor beta chains given below trace back to one sample, sequenced in a study of blood T cell repertoires in COVID-19 (dated by TCRdb to 2019 to 2021). Library preparation employed the immunoSEQ multiplex PCR assay. As stored in TCRdb, this immuneACCESS dataset retains in-frame rearrangements with V and J assigned. A fraction of the clones does not appear; measured against another copy, unresolved V genes explain less than half of the discrepancy, and the remainder lacks a known reason. This sample is represented by about 330,000 clones; approximately 88% of them were singletons. Together, the top ten hold about 5% of the sample. The specimen sequenced was PBMCs or T cells enriched from blood (not recorded which). The receptors were sampled from a man aged 25-40 years who had recovered from COVID-19.

This chain connects TRBV28 to TRBJ1-5; D is unclear. Germline assignment: CDR1 MDHEN and CDR2 SYDVKM. This CDR3 is built from 12 residues. V shed 7 bases and J shed 2 bases, with 6 bases lying between them. CDR3 in DNA: TGTGCCAGCATCCAGGGCAATCAGCCCCAGCATTTT. It codes for CASIQGNQPQHF.

The chain recombines TRBV5-1 with TRBJ2-7; D possibly corresponds to TRBD2 (6 bases). The V and J ends lost 2 bases and 6 bases respectively, with 15 bases between them. The CDR3 has 14 residues. Germline CDR1 and CDR2: SGHRS and YFSETQ. The CDR3 loop reads CASSFYGEAGEQYF. CDR3 coding DNA: TGCGCCAGCAGCTTCTACGGGGAGGCAGGCGAGCAGTACTTC. Drawing the rest from reference TRBV5-1 and TRBJ2-7, the complete variable domain is KAGVTQTPRYLIKTRGQQVTLSCSPISGHRSVSWYQQTPGQGLQFLFEYFSETQRNKGNFPGRFSGRQFSNSRSEMNVSTLELGDSALYLCASSFYGEAGEQYFGPGTRLTVT.

The V gene is TRBV11-2, the J gene TRBJ1-1; tentatively, D is TRBD1 (5 bases). The germline gives CDR1 SGHAT, CDR2 FQNNGV. The germline V and J ends were trimmed by 5 bases and 5 bases, with 15 bases remaining between them. This CDR3 is 14 amino acids long. The chain's CDR3 is CASSARDSRTEAFF. CDR3 sequence (DNA): TGTGCCAGCAGCGCGCGGGACTCTCGGACTGAAGCTTTCTTT.

To note about this clone: This sample also contains other DNA sequences that code for the same CDR3. V and J are TRBV5-1 and TRBJ2-5; TRBD2 matches at 10 bases. This CDR3 has 16 amino acids. Looked up from germline, CDR1 is SGHRS and CDR2 is YFSETQ. Unmatched junction bases numbered 3, after V lost 0 bases and J lost 1 base. The CDR3 nucleotides read TGCGCCAGCAGCTTGGCTAGCGGGGGCGTCCAAGAGACCCAGTACTTC. Translated: CASSLASGGVQETQYF.

In its sample, this clone was seen a few times. V usage is TRBV5-1 and J usage is TRBJ1-6; the D is unclear. This CDR3 region has 14 residues. Germline V lookup: CDR1 SGHRS, CDR2 YFSETQ. With 2 bases removed from V and 7 bases from J, the gap between germline ends came to 10 bases. CDR3: CASSFAQLNSPLHF. The CDR3 DNA is TGCGCCAGCAGCTTTGCACAGCTGAATTCACCCCTCCACTTT.

The chain couples TRBV6-5 to TRBJ2-7; perhaps TRBD2 as D (7 bases). The CDR3 is made up of 14 amino acids. The V gene's germline CDR1 is MNHEY and CDR2 SVGAGI. Trimming removed 6 bases from V and 4 bases from J, with 16 bases in between. Here the CDR3 DNA reads TGTGCCAGCAGCTCTCGGGGGGCGATTTACGAGCAGTACTTC. Translating gives CASSSRGAIYEQYF.

The rearrangement joins TRBV28 to TRBJ1-6; weak D call: TRBD1 (5 bases). There are 17 residues in the CDR3. Germline CDR1 and CDR2: MDHEN and SYDVKM. V was clipped by 7 bases and J by 8 bases, with 24 bases between them. The CDR3 protein is CASNRLTANWGDSPLHF. The CDR3 DNA sequence: TGTGCCAGCAACAGGTTGACAGCCAATTGGGGTGATTCACCCCTCCACTTT.

The chain employs TRBV27 and TRBJ1-5, with D perhaps TRBD1 (5 bases). Germline CDR1 MNHEY, CDR2 SMNVEV (reference sequence). Trimming shortened V by 2 bases and J by 2 bases, and 13 bases separated the two germline ends. There are 16 residues in the CDR3. CDR3 protein: CASSLPGHGGNQPQHF. CDR3 nucleotide sequence: TGTGCCAGCAGTTTACCCGGACACGGAGGCAATCAGCCCCAGCATTTT.

The chain joins TRBV16 to TRBJ1-4, with 9 nucleotides matching TRBD1. Germline V gene sequence: CDR1 KGHSY, CDR2 FQNENV. V lost 8 bases, J lost 5 bases, and 21 bases stayed unmatched. This CDR3 has 19 residues. The CDR3 region is CASRLAGTGLPRRNEKLFF. CDR3 sequence (DNA): TGTGCCAGCCGATTAGCCGGGACAGGGTTACCTCGGCGGAATGAAAAACTGTTTTTT.

The chain has TRBV5-1 and TRBJ2-5, with D perhaps matching TRBD1 (6 bases). Germline V lookup: CDR1 SGHRS, CDR2 YFSETQ. CDR3 length: 14 amino acids. V lost 4 bases and J lost 0, with 10 bases in between. The CDR3 reads CASSPQGNQETQYF. DNA of the CDR3: TGCGCCAGCAGCCCTCAGGGGAACCAAGAGACCCAGTACTTC.

V is TRBV5-1 and J is TRBJ2-1; 10 bases map to TRBD2. This CDR3 is 15 amino acids long. Germline V gene lookup returns CDR1 SGHRS and CDR2 YFSETQ. The V gene end was trimmed by 0 bases and the J gene end by 10 bases; junction bases not matched to a gene: 7. The CDR3 here is CASSLERGGVGEQFF. The DNA of the CDR3 is TGCGCCAGCAGCTTGGAGCGGGGGGGCGTAGGAGAGCAGTTCTTC.

In this sample, this clone turned up a few times. The genes are TRBV9 and TRBJ2-7; 8 bases are shared with TRBD2. V dropped 4 bases and J dropped 2; count of bases not matched to a gene: 8. The germline gives CDR1 SGDLS, CDR2 YYNGEE. The length of the CDR3 is 15 residues. CDR3 residues: CASSPSGTRTYEQYF. For the CDR3, the DNA is TGTGCCAGCAGCCCAAGCGGGACTAGGACCTACGAGCAGTACTTC. Complete variable domain (other parts from reference TRBV9 and TRBJ2-7): DSGVTQTPKHLITATGQRVTLRCSPRSGDLSVYWYQQSLDQGLQFLIQYYNGEERAKGNILERFSAQQFPDLHSELNLSSLELGDSALYFCASSPSGTRTYEQYFGPGTRLTVT.

V is TRBV5-5 and J is TRBJ2-2, with 9 bases fitting TRBD2. The germline CDR1 and CDR2 sequences are SGHKS and YYEKEE (reference sequence). The V gene end was trimmed by 1 base and the J gene end by 1 base; junction bases not matched to a gene: 5. The CDR3 is 17 amino acids. The CDR3 loop is CASSLMGSGGNTGELFF. The DNA for the CDR3 is TGTGCCAGCAGCTTGATGGGTAGCGGGGGGAACACCGGGGAGCTGTTTTTT.

The chain links TRBV5-4 to TRBJ2-5; a weak D match, TRBD2 (6 bases). Trimming pared 7 bases from V and 2 bases from J, leaving 21 bases between. Per germline, CDR1 SGHNT and CDR2 YYREEE (reference sequence). CDR3 length equals 16 residues. DNA of the CDR3: TGTGCCAGCCGGGGTTTTATGCGGGGAGGACAAGAGACCCAGTACTTC. This encodes CASRGFMRGGQETQYF.

This chain connects TRBV19 to TRBJ1-5, with 8 bases lining up with TRBD1. This CDR3 has 15 amino acids. V lost 4 bases, J lost 0 bases, and 2 bases stayed unmatched. Germline V gene sequence: CDR1 LNHDA, CDR2 SQIVND (reference sequence). The DNA of the CDR3 is TGTGCCAGTAGTAGGGGACAGGTTAGCAATCAGCCCCAGCATTTT. It encodes CASSRGQVSNQPQHF.

This clone was observed a few times. The chain has TRBV3-1 (or the pseudogene TRBV3-2) and TRBJ2-3, with D perhaps TRBD2 (5 bases). Germline V gene lookup returns CDR1 LGHDT and CDR2 YNNKEL (reference sequence). V was shortened by 4 bases and J by 1 base, with 12 bases between the two germline ends. The length of the CDR3 is 15 residues. As DNA, the CDR3 is TGTGCCAGCAGCCCCGGTGGTAGCGGCACAGATACGCAGTATTTT. It encodes CASSPGGSGTDTQYF.

The chain carries TRBV5-1 and TRBJ1-1, with D perhaps TRBD1 (5 bases). The CDR3 is 14 residues long. The V gene's germline CDR1 is SGHRS and CDR2 YFSETQ. V dropped 4 bases and J dropped 5 bases, with 15 bases sitting between them. The CDR3 nucleotides are TGCGCCAGCAGCGGAACAATATCAGGGACTGAAGCTTTCTTT. This translates into CASSGTISGTEAFF.

J is TRBJ2-2 and V is TRBV7-9, with 9 bases identical to TRBD1. Unmatched junction bases numbered 3, after V lost 6 bases and J lost 1 base. The CDR3 is 15 residues long. CDR1 is SEHNR and CDR2 is FQNEAQ in the germline V gene (reference sequence). The DNA of the CDR3 is TGTGCCAGCAGATACAGGGGGCGGAACACCGGGGAGCTGTTTTTT. This encodes CASRYRGRNTGELFF.

This CDR3 is CASSDGGGLSYNEQFF. CDR3 nucleotides: TGTGCCAGTAGTGATGGGGGAGGGCTGTCCTACAATGAGCAGTTCTTC. V gene TRBV19 combines with J gene TRBJ2-1; 7 bases are a match to TRBD2. The CDR3 consists of 16 residues. Germline CDR1 reads LNHDA; CDR2 reads SQIVND (reference sequence). J lost 1 base, V lost 5 bases, and 8 bases had no gene match.

This chain uses TRBV7-6 with TRBJ2-2; tentatively, D is TRBD1 (6 bases). V was trimmed by 3 bases and J by 10 bases, leaving 15 bases between them. In germline, CDR1 is SGHVS, CDR2 FNYEAQ. The CDR3 sequence is 14 residues long. The CDR3 nucleotides read TGTGCCAGCAGCTTGAATGGGGGCTGGGAGGAGCTGTTTTTT. Its translation: CASSLNGGWEELFF.

This chain links TRBV5-4 with TRBJ1-2; 9 nucleotides line up with TRBD1. The germline CDR1 and CDR2 sequences are SGHNT and YYREEE (reference sequence). The CDR3 is 14 amino acids. With 3 bases clipped from V and 6 bases from J, the junction kept 6 bases outside the gene matches. DNA for the CDR3: TGTGCCAGCAGCTACAGGGGGCGCAGCGATGGCTACACCTTC. This encodes CASSYRGRSDGYTF.

The genes are TRBV5-8 and TRBJ1-6, with 7 bases that match TRBD1. After removal of 4 bases from V and 1 base from J, the junction contained 8 bases not matched to a gene. The CDR3 is 17 amino acids. CDR1 SGHTS and CDR2 YDEGEE come from the germline V gene. CDR3 nucleotides: TGTGCCAGCAGCACGGCGACAGGGTCGTCCTATAATTCACCCCTCCACTTT. Its protein is CASSTATGSSYNSPLHF.